The sequence of this TCR beta chain was determined in a study of blood T cell repertoires in COVID-19. Only in-frame clones appear in the TCRdb table, and some are missing; sequencing was by immunoSEQ multiplex PCR. The table has more than 200,000 clones, approximately 88% seen once. Germline CDR1 is LGHDT and CDR2 is YNNKEL (reference sequence). The CDR3 contains 14 residues. Deletions cut 4 bases from V and 3 bases from J, with 12 bases between. The sample taken for sequencing was peripheral blood. The chain uses TRBV3-1 (or the pseudogene TRBV3-2) and TRBJ1-1; unclear D gene. The clonotype comes from a man between 40 and 49 years old with acute or convalescent COVID-19. The CDR3 DNA sequence: TGTGCCAGCAGCCGCGTGGGAGGGTACACTGAAGCTTTCTTT. This encodes CASSRVGGYTEAFF.